The subject of this entry is one T cell receptor beta chain. Amplification used 60 Vbeta primers and 13 Jbeta primers. Libraries were prepared by immunoSEQ multiplex PCR; TCRdb keeps only in-frame clonotypes and omits some of them. The sample yields 150,000 to 200,000 clones, over 80% seen once. These data belong to a study of cytomegalovirus exposure and HLA in healthy donors. Overall study context: Around 78 million unique TCR sequences came from HLA-typed donors in an early release.

CDR3 size: 16 residues. Germline-derived CDR1 and CDR2 are KGHSH and LQKENI. V shed 3 bases and J shed 3 bases, with 18 bases lying between them. The V and J genes are TRBV18 and TRBJ2-7; maybe TRBD1 (6 bases). Sequenced material: PBMCs. This clonotype was obtained from a man aged 35-49 years in good health and CMV-seronegative. Here the CDR3 reads CASSPPGQLQFYEQYF. The CDR3 DNA follows: TGTGCCAGCTCACCTCCGGGACAACTTCAATTCTACGAGCAGTACTTC.